These T cell receptor beta chains were read from a single sample in a study of beta chain features in type 1 diabetes. The repertoire was sequenced with immunoSEQ multiplex PCR; TCRdb's copy has only in-frame clones and lacks some. The data show around 300,000 clones, 7% to 9% seen once. What was sequenced was central memory CD4+ T cells from blood. All receptors come from a woman between 18 and 29 years old in good health. Each CDR3 is given with its conserved first and last residue.

V gene	CDR3 protein
TRBV4-2	CASSQLARVNPEAFF
TRBV7-8	CASTLAGHYNEQFF
TRBV7-9	CASGRDSEETQYF
TRBV29-1	CSVGTPPTNTEAFF
TRBV27	CASSLQRRGRVGNTEAFF
TRBV7-2	CASSLSREDGYTF
TRBV12-5	CASGNPGRPPYEQYF
TRBV27	CAKTGFPTTFSGANVLTF
TRBV4-3	CASSQEENIQYF
TRBV2	CASSEGGLKSYTF
TRBV7-2	CASSFIVQSEQYF
TRBV5-1	CASSLQHQGETQYF
TRBV9	CASSVSSGHTEAFF
TRBV5-1	CASSLARGTAGELFF
TRBV5-4	CASSRVGGGAGEQFF
TRBV5-1	CASSPGPTDLGTQYF
TRBV7-9	CASSPGHSGNTIYF
TRBV5-4	CASSLAGLRYEQYF
TRBV7-2	CASSLALNQPQHF
TRBV7-9	CASSLAGTVSNEQFF
TRBV28	CASSSPPGQTYGYTF
TRBV6-5	CASSYGGAGQPQHF
TRBV20-1	CSARAGGGRHF
TRBV7-3	CASSLVGGPGYEQYF
TRBV4-3	CASSQGIGASYNEQFF
TRBV18	CASSPLTGENIQYF
TRBV7-2	CASSPGDFYGYTF
TRBV11-2	CASSFRQGRYGYTF
TRBV7-6	CASSSGDRGGGFQPQHF
TRBV19	CASTPRLAGAGELFF
TRBV11-1	CASSSPTRVGKSISGYTF
TRBV27	CASSTSVLATEAFF
TRBV6-5	CASKSAVFTDTQYF
TRBV5-4	CASSLPGGSADTQYF
TRBV28	CASSLGNRGGYTF
TRBV7-9	CASSPTEGGGDTQYF
TRBV30	CAWSIGPNGYTF
TRBV19	CASSTYRDREVGYTF
TRBV6-5	CASSYSSGIGEQYF
TRBV6-1	CASGEGPGLWAFF
TRBV29-1	CSVEGTGTEAFF
TRBV28	CASSPPGGAGWNTEAFF
TRBV6-5	CASSYRGPLGSPLHF
TRBV7-9	CASSPREGMSEAFF
TRBV4-3	CASSRTGGYEQFF
TRBV9	CASSVGGNQETQYF
TRBV7-2	CASRGTGSGANVLTF
TRBV11-3	CASSLEWTIEQFF
TRBV5-1	CASSLGGVENIQYF
TRBV9	CASSVAVNEKLFF
TRBV5-1	CASSPGVQETQYF
TRBV7-3	CASSPGGGPTDTQYF
TRBV27	CASGALGNYGYTF
TRBV23-1	CASSQSRTQISSSTDTQYF
TRBV7-9	CATPRSLAGYDYGYTF